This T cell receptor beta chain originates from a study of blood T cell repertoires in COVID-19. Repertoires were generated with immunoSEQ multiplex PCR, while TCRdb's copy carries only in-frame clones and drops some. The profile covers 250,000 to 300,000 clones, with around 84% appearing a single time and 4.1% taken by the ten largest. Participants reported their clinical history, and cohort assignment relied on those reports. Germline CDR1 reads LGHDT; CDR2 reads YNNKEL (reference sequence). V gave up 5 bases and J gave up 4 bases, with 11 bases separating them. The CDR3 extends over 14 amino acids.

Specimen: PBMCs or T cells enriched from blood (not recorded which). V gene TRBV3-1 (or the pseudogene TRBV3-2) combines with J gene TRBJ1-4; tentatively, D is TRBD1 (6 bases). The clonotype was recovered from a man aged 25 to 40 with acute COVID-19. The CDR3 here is CASSNQGFNEKLFF. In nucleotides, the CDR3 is TGTGCCAGCAGCAATCAGGGGTTTAATGAAAAACTGTTTTTT.